A single sample gave rise to the 9 T cell receptor beta chains below, sequenced in a study of CD8+ T cells in alopecia areata. Reverse transcribed after extraction, RNA yielded cDNA as the sequencing template. The repertoire was sequenced with immunoSEQ multiplex PCR; TCRdb's copy has only in-frame clones and lacks some. The sample lists about 220,000 clones, about 58% occurring once. Treatment here: oral pan-JAK inhibitor, 5-10 mg twice daily. The sequencing used CD4+ T cells sorted from blood, collected at week 4, from a patient treated with tofacitinib. The receptors shown here come from a human donor with alopecia areata.

The table lists this clone with a few counts. V gene TRBV7-2 combines with J gene TRBJ1-1; a possible D gene is TRBD1 (6 bases). Trimming left V 7 bases short and J 8 bases short, with 17 bases between. Germline lookup yields CDR1 SGHTA and CDR2 FQGNSA. The CDR3 consists of 13 residues. As DNA, the CDR3 is TGTGCCAGCAAAAGAGGGGGGGGTCTGGAAGCTTTCTTT. This codes for CASKRGGGLEAFF.

The table lists this clone with a few counts. V and J are TRBV25-1 and TRBJ2-1; no clear D. Trimming left V 3 bases short and J 10 bases short, with 13 bases between. The CDR3 consists of 13 residues. Per germline, CDR1 MGHDK and CDR2 SYGVNS. CDR3 DNA sequence: TGTGCCAGCAGTGAGGCTAGACTGGAAGAGCAGTTCTTC. Amino acid sequence: CASSEARLEEQFF.

The chain has TRBV5-6 and TRBJ1-1; no definite D call. The CDR3 runs 13 residues. Germline V lookup: CDR1 SGHDT, CDR2 YYEEEE. Trimming cost V 3 bases and J 6 bases, with 12 bases left between them. The CDR3 DNA reads as TGTGCCAGCAGCTCCTCTAGAGATGCTGAAGCTTTCTTT. Translation: CASSSSRDAEAFF.

This chain joins TRBV5-1 and TRBJ1-2, with TRBD1 matching 7 bases. From germline, CDR1 is SGHRS and CDR2 YFSETQ. Unmatched junction bases numbered 7, after V lost 4 bases and J lost 4 bases. The CDR3 is 14 residues long. The CDR3 DNA reads TGCGCCAGCAGCCTTCGGGACAGCTCCTATGGCTACACCTTC. Translated, it gives CASSLRDSSYGYTF. Drawing the rest from reference TRBV5-1 and TRBJ1-2, the complete variable domain is KAGVTQTPRYLIKTRGQQVTLSCSPISGHRSVSWYQQTPGQGLQFLFEYFSETQRNKGNFPGRFSGRQFSNSRSEMNVSTLELGDSALYLCASSLRDSSYGYTFGSGTRLTVV.

V gene TRBV29-1 combines with J gene TRBJ2-1; no definite D call. Trimming left V 8 bases short and J 1 base short, with 15 bases between. This CDR3 comprises 14 residues. From germline, CDR1 is SQVTM and CDR2 ANQGSEA. Here the CDR3 reads CSYGPPRSYNEQFF. The CDR3 nucleotides read TGCAGCTACGGACCCCCCCGGTCCTACAATGAGCAGTTCTTC.

The chain is built from TRBV30 and TRBJ1-2, with 7 bases that match TRBD1. There are 13 residues in the CDR3. Per germline, CDR1 GTSNPN and CDR2 SVGIG (reference sequence). After removal of 4 bases from V and 2 bases from J, the junction contained 4 bases not matched to a gene. DNA for the CDR3: TGTGCCTGGACGACAGGGATGAACTATGGCTACACCTTC. Translated: CAWTTGMNYGYTF.

This clone was seen a few times. The chain uses TRBV10-3 and TRBJ2-1; the match to TRBD1 covers 9 bases. V was clipped by 5 bases and J by 7 bases; unmatched bases: 12. The CDR3 length is 16 residues. CDR1 and CDR2 from the germline V gene are ENHRY and SYGVKD. CDR3 residues: CAISKNDRGNNNEQFF. The CDR3 bases are TGTGCCATCAGTAAAAATGACAGGGGGAATAATAATGAGCAGTTCTTC.

The CDR3 coding sequence is TGTGCCAGCAGACATGACAGGGATCAGCTGTTTTTT. It codes for CASRHDRDQLFF. V is TRBV7-2 and J is TRBJ2-2, with 7 bases aligning to TRBD1. The germline V gene has CDR1 SGHTA and CDR2 FQGNSA. The CDR3 sequence is 12 residues long. Losses at the gene ends were 6 bases for V and 12 bases for J; bases not matched to a gene: 7.

The chain employs TRBV6-1 and TRBJ1-1; 7 bases line up with TRBD1. This CDR3 region has 15 residues. The germline V gene has CDR1 MNHNS and CDR2 SASEGT. Losses at the gene ends were 6 bases for V and 4 bases for J; bases not matched to a gene: 11. The CDR3 coding sequence is TGTGCCAGCAGAATACAGGGGCCGTCGATCACTGAAGCTTTCTTT. This codes for CASRIQGPSITEAFF.